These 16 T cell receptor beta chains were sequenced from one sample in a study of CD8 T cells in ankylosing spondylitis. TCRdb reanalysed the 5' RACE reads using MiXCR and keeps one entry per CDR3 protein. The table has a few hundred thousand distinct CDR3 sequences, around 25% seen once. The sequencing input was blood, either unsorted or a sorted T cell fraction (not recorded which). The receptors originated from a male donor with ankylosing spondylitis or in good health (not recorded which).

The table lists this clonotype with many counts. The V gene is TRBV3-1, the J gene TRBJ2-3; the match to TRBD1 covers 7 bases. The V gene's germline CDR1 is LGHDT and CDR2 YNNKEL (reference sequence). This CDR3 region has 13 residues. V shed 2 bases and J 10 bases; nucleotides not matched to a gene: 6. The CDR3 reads CASSQTRQGSQYF. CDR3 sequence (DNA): TGTGCCAGCAGCCAAACCCGACAGGGATCGCAGTATTTT.

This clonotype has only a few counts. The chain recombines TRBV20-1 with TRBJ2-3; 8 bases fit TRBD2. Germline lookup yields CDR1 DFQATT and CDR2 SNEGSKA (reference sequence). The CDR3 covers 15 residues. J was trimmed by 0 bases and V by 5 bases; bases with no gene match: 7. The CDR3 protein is CSAPEAGDSTDTQYF. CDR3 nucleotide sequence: TGCAGTGCTCCCGAAGCGGGGGATAGCACAGATACGCAGTATTTT.

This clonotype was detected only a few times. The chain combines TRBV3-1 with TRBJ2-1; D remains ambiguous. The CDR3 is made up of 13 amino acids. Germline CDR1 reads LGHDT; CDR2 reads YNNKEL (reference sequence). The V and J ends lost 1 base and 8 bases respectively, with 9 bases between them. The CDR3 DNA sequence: TGTGCCAGCAGCCAAGGGGGATCCCATGAGCAGTTCTTC. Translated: CASSQGGSHEQFF.

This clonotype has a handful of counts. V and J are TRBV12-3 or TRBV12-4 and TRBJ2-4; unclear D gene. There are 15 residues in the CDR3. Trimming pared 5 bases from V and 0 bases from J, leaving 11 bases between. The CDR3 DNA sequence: TGTGCCAGCAGTCCGAGGACGATAGCCAAAAACATTCAGTACTTC. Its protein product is CASSPRTIAKNIQYF.

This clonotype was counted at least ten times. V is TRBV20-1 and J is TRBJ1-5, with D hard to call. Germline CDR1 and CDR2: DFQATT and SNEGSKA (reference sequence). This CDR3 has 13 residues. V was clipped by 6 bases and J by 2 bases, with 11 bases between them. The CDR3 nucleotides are TGCAGTGCCGGTGGACTCCGCAATCAGCCCCAGCATTTT. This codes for CSAGGLRNQPQHF.

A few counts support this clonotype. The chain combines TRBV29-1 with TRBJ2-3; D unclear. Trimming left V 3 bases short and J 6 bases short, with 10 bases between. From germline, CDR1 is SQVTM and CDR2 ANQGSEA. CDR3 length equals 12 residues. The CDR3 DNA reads TGCAGCGTTGATCTCGGCCTGGATACGCAGTATTTT. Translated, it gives CSVDLGLDTQYF.

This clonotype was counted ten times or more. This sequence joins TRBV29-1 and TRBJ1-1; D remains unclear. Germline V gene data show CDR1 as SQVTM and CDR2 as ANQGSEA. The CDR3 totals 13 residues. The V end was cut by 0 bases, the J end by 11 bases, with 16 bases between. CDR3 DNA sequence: TGCAGCGTTGAAGAATGGCCCCAGGAAGGGGCTTTCTTT. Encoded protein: CSVEEWPQEGAFF.

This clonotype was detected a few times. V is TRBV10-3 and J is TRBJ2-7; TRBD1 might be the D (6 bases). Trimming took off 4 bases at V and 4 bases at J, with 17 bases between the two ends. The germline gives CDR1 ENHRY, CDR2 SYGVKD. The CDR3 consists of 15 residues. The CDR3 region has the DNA TGTGCCATCAGTGCGACAGGACCCTCCTCATACGAGCAGTACTTC. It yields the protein CAISATGPSSYEQYF.

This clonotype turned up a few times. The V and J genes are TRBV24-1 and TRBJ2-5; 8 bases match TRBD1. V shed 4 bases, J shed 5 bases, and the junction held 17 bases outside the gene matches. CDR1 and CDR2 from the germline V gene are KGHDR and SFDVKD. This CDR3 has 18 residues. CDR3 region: CATSERILTRQGRETQYF. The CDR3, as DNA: TGTGCCACCAGTGAGCGGATCCTCACCCGACAGGGGCGGGAGACCCAGTACTTC.

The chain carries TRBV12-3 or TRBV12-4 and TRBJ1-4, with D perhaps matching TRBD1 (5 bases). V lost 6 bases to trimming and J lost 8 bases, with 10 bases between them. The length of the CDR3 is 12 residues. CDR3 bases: TGTGCCAGCAGCAGGGATCACGAAAAACTGTTTTTT. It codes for CASSRDHEKLFF.

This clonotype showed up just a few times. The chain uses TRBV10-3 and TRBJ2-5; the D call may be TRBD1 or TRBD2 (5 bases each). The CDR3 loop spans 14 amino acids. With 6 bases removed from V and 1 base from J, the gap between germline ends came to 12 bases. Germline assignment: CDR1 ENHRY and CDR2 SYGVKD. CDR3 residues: CAIRGFGAQETQYF. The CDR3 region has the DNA TGTGCCATCAGGGGTTTCGGGGCCCAAGAGACCCAGTACTTC.

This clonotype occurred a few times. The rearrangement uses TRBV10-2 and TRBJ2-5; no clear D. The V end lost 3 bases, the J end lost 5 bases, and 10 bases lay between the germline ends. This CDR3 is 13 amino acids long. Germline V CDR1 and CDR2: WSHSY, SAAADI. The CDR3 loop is CASSERLGETQYF. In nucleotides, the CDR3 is TGCGCCAGCAGTGAACGCCTGGGGGAGACCCAGTACTTC.

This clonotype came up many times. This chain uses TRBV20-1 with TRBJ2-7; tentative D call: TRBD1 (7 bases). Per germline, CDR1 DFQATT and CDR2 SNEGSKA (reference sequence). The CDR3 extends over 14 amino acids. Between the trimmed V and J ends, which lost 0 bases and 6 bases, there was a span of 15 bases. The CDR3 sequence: CSAREGGQTGEQYF. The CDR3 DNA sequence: TGCAGTGCTAGAGAGGGGGGACAGACGGGCGAGCAGTACTTC.

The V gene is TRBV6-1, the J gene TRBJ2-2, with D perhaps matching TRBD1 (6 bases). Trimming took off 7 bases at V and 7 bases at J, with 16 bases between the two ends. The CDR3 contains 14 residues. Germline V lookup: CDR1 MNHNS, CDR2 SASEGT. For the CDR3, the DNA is TGTGCCAGCACAACCACAGGGTCTGACGGGGAGCTGTTTTTT. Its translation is CASTTTGSDGELFF.

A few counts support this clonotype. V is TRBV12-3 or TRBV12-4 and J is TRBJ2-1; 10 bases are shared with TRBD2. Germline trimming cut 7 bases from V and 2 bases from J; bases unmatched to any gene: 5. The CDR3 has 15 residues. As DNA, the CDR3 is TGTGCCAGCAACTCACTAGCGGGACCCTACAATGAGCAGTTCTTC. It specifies CASNSLAGPYNEQFF.

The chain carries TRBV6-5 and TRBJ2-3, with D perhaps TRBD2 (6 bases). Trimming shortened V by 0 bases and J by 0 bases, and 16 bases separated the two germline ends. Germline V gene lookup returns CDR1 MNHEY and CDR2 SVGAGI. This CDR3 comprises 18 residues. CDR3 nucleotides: TGTGCCAGCAGTTACTCGGGCCAACGGGGGACCAGCACAGATACGCAGTATTTT. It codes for CASSYSGQRGTSTDTQYF.